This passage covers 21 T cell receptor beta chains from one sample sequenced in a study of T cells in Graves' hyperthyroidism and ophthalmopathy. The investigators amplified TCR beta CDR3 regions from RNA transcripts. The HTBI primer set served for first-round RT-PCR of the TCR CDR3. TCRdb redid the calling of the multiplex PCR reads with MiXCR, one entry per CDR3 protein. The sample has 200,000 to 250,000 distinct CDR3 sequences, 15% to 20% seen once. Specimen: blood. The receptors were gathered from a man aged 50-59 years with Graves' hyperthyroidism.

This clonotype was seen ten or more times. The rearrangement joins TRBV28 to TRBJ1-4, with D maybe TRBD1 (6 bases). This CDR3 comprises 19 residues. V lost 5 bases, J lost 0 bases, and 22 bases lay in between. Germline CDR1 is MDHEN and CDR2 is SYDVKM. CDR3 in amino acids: CASSPDSEPGTTTNEKLFF. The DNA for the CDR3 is TGTGCCAGCAGTCCCGATTCCGAACCCGGGACAACAACTAATGAAAAACTGTTTTTT.

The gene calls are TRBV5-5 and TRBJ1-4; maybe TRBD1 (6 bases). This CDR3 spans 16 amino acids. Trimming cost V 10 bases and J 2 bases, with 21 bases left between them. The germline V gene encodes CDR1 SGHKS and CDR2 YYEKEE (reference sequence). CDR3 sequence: CASSWPGGLTNEKLFF. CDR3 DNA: TGTGCCTCCTCCTGGCCGGGGGGCCTCACTAATGAAAAACTGTTTTTT.

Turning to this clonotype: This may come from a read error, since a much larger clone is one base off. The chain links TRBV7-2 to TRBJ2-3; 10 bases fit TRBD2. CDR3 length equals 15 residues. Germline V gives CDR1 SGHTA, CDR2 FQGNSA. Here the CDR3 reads CASILKLAGPDTQYF. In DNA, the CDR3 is TGTGCCAGCATCTTAAAACTAGCGGGACCAGATACGCAGTATTTT.

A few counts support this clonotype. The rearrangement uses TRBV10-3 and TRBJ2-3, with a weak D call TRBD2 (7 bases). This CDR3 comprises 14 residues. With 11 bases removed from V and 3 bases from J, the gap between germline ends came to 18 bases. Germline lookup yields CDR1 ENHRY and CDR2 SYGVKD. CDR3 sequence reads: CASRGGSKTDTQYF. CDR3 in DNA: TGTGCCTCCAGGGGCGGGAGTAAAACAGATACGCAGTATTTT.

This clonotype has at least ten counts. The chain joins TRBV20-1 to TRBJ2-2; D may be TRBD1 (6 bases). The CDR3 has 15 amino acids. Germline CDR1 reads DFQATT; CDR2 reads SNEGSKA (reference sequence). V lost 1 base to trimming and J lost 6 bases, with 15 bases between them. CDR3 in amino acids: CSARVPDRGAGELFF. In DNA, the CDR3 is TGCAGTGCTAGAGTACCGGACAGAGGGGCCGGGGAGCTGTTTTTT.

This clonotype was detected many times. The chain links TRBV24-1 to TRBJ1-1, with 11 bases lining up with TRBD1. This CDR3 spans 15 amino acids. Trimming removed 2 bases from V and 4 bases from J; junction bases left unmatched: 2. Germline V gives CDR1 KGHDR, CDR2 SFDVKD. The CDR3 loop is CATSDSGTGGTEAFF. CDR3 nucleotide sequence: TGTGCCACCAGTGATTCCGGGACAGGGGGCACTGAAGCTTTCTTT.

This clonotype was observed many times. The CDR3 DNA reads TGTGCCAGCGGCAAAGGGGGAGGGCAAGAGACCCAGTACTTC. This gives the protein CASGKGGGQETQYF. V is TRBV11-3 and J is TRBJ2-5; possible D gene TRBD2, 7 bases. Germline CDR1 SGHNT, CDR2 YENEEA. The CDR3 runs 14 residues. V was cut by 8 bases and J by 2 bases, with 15 bases left in between.

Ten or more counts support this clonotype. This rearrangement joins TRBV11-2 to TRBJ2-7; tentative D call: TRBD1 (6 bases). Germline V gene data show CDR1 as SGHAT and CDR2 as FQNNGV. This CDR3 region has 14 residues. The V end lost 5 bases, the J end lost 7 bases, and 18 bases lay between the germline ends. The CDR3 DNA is TGTGCCAGCAGCCAGTTAGGGGGAATAGGAGAGCAGTACTTC. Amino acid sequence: CASSQLGGIGEQYF.

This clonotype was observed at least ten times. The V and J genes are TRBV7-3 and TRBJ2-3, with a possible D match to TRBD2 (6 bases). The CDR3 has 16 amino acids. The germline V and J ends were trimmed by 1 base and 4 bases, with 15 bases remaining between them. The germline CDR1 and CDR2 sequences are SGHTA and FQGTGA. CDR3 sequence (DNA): TGTGCCAGCAGCTTAAGCGGGGCCGGAGGCCCAGATACGCAGTATTTT. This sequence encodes CASSLSGAGGPDTQYF.

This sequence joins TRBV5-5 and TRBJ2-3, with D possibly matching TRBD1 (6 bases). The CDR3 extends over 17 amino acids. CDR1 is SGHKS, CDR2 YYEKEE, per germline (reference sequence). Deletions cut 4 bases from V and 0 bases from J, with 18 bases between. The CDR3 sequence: CASSLVITGPSTDTQYF. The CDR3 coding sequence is TGTGCCAGCAGCCTCGTCATTACAGGGCCTAGCACAGATACGCAGTATTTT.

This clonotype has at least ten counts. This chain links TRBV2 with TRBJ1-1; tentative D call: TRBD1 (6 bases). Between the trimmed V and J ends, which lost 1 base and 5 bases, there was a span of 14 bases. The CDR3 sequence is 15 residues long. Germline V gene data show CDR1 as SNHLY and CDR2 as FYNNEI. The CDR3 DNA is TGTGCCAGCAGTGAAGAAATCGCAGGGACAACTGAAGCTTTCTTT. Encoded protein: CASSEEIAGTTEAFF.

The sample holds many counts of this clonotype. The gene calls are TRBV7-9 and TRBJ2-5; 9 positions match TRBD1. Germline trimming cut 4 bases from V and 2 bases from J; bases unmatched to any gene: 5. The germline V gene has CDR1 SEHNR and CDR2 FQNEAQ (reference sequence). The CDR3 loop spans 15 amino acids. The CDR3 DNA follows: TGTGCCAGCAGCTCGCTCGACAGGGGGCAAGAGACCCAGTACTTC. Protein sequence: CASSSLDRGQETQYF.

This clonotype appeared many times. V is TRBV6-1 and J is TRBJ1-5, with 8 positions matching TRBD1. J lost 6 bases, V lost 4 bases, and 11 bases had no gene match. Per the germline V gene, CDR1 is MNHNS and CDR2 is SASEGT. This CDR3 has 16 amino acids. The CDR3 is CASSGAGQAALQPQHF. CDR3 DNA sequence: TGTGCCAGCAGTGGAGCGGGACAGGCGGCCCTTCAGCCCCAGCATTTT.

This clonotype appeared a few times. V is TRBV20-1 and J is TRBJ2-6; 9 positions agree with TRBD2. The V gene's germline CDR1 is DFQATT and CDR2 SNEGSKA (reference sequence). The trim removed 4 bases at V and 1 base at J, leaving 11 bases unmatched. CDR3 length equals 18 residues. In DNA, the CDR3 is TGCAGTGCTATAAATCCGGGACTAGCTCGATCTGGGGCCAACGTCCTGACTTTC. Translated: CSAINPGLARSGANVLTF.

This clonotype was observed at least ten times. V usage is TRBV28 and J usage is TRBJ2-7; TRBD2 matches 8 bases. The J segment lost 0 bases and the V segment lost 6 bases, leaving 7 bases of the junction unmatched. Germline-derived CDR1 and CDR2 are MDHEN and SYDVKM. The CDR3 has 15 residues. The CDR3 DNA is TGTGCCAGCAGACTTAGCGGGATTCCCTCCTACGAGCAGTACTTC. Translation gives CASRLSGIPSYEQYF. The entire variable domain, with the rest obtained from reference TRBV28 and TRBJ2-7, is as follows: DVKVTQSSRYLVKRTGEKVFLECVQDMDHENMFWYRQDPGLGLRLIYFSYDVKMKEKGDIPEGYSVSREKKERFSLILESASTNQTSMYLCASRLSGIPSYEQYFGPGTRLTVT.

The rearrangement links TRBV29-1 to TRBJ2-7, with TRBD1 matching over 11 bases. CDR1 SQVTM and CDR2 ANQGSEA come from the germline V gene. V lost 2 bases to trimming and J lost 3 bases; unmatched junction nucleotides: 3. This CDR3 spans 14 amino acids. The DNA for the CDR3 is TGCAGCGTTGAATCGGGACAGGGGGACTACGAGCAGTACTTC. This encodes CSVESGQGDYEQYF.

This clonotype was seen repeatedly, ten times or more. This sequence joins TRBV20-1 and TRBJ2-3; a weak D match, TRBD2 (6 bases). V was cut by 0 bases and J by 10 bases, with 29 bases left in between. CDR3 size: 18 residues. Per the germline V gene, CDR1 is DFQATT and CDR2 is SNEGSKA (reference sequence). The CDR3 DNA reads TGCAGTGCTAGAGACGGCGGGGCGACACCCTGGGGCCCAATGGCGCAGTATTTT. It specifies CSARDGGATPWGPMAQYF.

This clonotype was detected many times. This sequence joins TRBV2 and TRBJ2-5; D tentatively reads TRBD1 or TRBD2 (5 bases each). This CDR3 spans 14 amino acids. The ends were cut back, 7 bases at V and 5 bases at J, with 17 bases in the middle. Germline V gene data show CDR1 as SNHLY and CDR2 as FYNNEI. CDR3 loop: CASTKTDGAETQYF. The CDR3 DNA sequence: TGTGCCAGCACCAAAACGGACGGGGCGGAGACCCAGTACTTC.

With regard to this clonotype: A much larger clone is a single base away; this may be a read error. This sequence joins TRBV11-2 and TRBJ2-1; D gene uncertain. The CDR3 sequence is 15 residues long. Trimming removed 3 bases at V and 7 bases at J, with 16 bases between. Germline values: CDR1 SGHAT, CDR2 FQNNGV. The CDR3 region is CASSFPGPKGNEQFF. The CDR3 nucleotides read TGTGCCAGCAGCTTTCCGGGCCCCAAGGGAAATGAGCAGTTCTTC.

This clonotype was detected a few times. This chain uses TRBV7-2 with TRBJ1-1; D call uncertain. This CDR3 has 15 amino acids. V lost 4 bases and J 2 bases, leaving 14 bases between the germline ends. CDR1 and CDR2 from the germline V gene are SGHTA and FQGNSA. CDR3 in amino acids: CASSSESGDNTEAFF. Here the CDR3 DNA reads TGTGCCAGCAGCTCAGAATCTGGGGATAACACTGAAGCTTTCTTT.

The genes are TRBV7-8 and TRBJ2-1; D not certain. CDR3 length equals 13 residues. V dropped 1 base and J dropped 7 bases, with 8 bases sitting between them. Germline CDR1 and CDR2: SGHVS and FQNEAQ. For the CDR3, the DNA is TGTGCCAGCAGCTTAGGACGGCAGAATGAGCAGTTCTTC. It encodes CASSLGRQNEQFF. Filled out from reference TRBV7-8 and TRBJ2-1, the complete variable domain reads GAGVSQSPRYKVAKRGQDVALRCDPISGHVSLFWYQQALGQGPEFLTYFQNEAQLDKSGLPSDRFFAERPEGSVSTLKIQRTQQEDSAVYLCASSLGRQNEQFFGPGTRLTVL.